These T cell receptor beta chains were read from a single sample in a study of cytomegalovirus exposure and HLA in healthy donors. The data were produced by immunoSEQ multiplex PCR, yet TCRdb's version contains in-frame clones alone and is incomplete. The sample lists 55,000 to 65,000 clones; about 90% were seen once. The sample consisted of PBMCs. Receptors originate from a man under 40 in good health and CMV-seropositive. CDR3s include the opening cysteine and the closing phenylalanine or tryptophan. The order of the fields is clone size, J gene, D gene, V gene, CDR3 DNA, CDR3 protein. D genes are given only for firm matches. For some rows the clone size is stated as once, few or many, or as a class when expanded; others skip it.

- | TRBJ2-7 | - | TRBV16 | TGTGCCAGCAGCCAAGCCTACGAGCAGTACTTC | CASSQAYEQYF
- | TRBJ2-7 | - | TRBV19 | TGTGCCAGTACCCCGGACCGTAGCGGATCCTCCTACGAGCAGTACTTC | CASTPDRSGSSYEQYF
- | TRBJ2-3 | - | TRBV9 | TGTGCCAGCAGCCAACAGCCTAGCACAGATACGCAGTATTTT | CASSQQPSTDTQYF
- | TRBJ1-5 | - | TRBV5-5 | TGTGCCAGCAGCTCCGGGACACTTAGCAATCAGCCCCAGCATTTT | CASSSGTLSNQPQHF
- | TRBJ1-1 | - | TRBV5-1 | TGCGCCAGCAGCTTAGGCGGGGACACTGAAGCTTTCTTT | CASSLGGDTEAFF
- | TRBJ2-5 | TRBD2 | TRBV7-2 | TGTGCCAGCAGCTTATGGCGGGAGGGCGAGACCCAGTACTTC | CASSLWREGETQYF
few | TRBJ1-2 | TRBD1 | TRBV5-1 | TGCGCCAGCAGCTTGGCCGGTACAGGGGTCTACACCTTC | CASSLAGTGVYTF
few | TRBJ2-7 | TRBD2 | TRBV30 | TGTGCCTGGAGTGTACGATGGACTAGCGGGAGTGAGCAGTACTTC | CAWSVRWTSGSEQYF
once | TRBJ2-3 | TRBD2 | TRBV7-8 | TGTGCCAGCAGCTTACTTGGACTAGCGGACCTCACAGATACGCAGTATTTT | CASSLLGLADLTDTQYF
- | TRBJ2-4 | TRBD1 | TRBV7-9 | TGTGCCAGCAGCGCCGGACAGGTCACCGGTCCACTAGCCAAAAACATTCAGTACTTC | CASSAGQVTGPLAKNIQYF
- | TRBJ2-7 | TRBD1 | TRBV4-1 | TGCGCCAGCAGCCCAACTCCGAGACAGGGCCTCTACGAGCAGTACTTC | CASSPTPRQGLYEQYF
- | TRBJ2-3 | TRBD2 | TRBV11-3 | TGTGCCAGCAGCTCTTTAGGGGGAAAAAGGACTAGCGGGAGTAATACGCAGTATTTT | CASSSLGGKRTSGSNTQYF
few | TRBJ1-2 | - | TRBV18 | TGTGCCAGCTCACCGGACAAAGGCTATGGCTACACCTTC | CASSPDKGYGYTF
- | TRBJ1-1 | - | TRBV6-5 | TGTGCCAGCACTACGACAGGCCCGAACACTGAAGCTTTCTTT | CASTTTGPNTEAFF
- | TRBJ2-2 | - | TRBV2 | TGTGCCAGCAGTCAAGGGGGAGCAGGCACCGGGGAGCTGTTTTTT | CASSQGGAGTGELFF
once | TRBJ2-5 | TRBD1 | TRBV19 | TGTGCCAGTTCGGACAGGGACCGTCCCCAAGAGACCCAGTACTTC | CASSDRDRPQETQYF